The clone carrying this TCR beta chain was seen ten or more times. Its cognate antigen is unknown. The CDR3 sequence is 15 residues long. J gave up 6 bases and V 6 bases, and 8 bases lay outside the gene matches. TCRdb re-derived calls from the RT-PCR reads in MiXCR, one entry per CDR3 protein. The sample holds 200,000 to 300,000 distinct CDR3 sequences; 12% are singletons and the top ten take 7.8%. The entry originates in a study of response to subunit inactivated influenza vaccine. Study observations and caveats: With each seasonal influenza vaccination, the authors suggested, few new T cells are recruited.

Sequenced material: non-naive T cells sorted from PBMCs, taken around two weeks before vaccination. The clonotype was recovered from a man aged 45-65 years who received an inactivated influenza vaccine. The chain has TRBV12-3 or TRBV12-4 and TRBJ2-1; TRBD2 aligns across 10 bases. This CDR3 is CASRVRASGGNEQFF. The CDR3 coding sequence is TGTGCCAGCAGGGTTAGGGCTAGCGGGGGCAATGAGCAGTTCTTC.